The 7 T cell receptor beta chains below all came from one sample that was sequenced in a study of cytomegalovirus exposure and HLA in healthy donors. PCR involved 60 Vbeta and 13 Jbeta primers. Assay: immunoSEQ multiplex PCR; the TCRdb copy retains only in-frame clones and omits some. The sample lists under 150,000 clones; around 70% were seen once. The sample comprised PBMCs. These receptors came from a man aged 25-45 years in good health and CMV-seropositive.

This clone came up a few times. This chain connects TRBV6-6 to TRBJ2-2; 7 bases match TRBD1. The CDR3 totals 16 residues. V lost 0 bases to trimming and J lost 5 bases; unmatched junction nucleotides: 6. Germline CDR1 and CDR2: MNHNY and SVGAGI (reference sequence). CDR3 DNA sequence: TGTGCCAGCAGTTACTCGGGGGACAGTAGAACCGGGGAGCTGTTTTTT. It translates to CASSYSGDSRTGELFF.

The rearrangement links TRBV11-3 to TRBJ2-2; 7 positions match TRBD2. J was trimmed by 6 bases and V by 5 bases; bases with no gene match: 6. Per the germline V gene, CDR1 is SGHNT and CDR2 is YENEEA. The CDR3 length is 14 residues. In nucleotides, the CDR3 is TGTGCCAGCAGCCCGAGGACTAGGTCCGGGGAGCTGTTTTTT. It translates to CASSPRTRSGELFF.

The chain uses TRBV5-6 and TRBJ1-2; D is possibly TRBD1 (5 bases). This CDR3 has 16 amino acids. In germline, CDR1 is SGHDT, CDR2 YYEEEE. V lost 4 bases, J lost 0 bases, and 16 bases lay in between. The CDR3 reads CASSPPRGLSNYGYTF. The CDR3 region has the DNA TGTGCCAGCAGCCCACCCCGGGGACTCTCTAACTATGGCTACACCTTC.

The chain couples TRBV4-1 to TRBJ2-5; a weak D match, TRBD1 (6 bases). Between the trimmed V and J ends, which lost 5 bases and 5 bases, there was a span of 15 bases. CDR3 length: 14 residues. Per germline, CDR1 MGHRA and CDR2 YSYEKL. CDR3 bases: TGCGCCAGCAGCTTCGGGCAGGGGTGGGAGACCCAGTACTTC. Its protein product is CASSFGQGWETQYF.

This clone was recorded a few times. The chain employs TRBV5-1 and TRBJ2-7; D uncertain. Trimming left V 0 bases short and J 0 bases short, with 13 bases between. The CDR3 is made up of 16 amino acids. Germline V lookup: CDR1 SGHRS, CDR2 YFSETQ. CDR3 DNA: TGCGCCAGCAGCTTGGTAGTCGGCGGTCACTCCTACGAGCAGTACTTC. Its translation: CASSLVVGGHSYEQYF.

In nucleotides, the CDR3 is TGTGCCAGCAGCTTGGCCCTGATAGCGGGAACGGTTAGTGGCGAGCAGTACTTC. This sequence encodes CASSLALIAGTVSGEQYF. V usage is TRBV5-4 and J usage is TRBJ2-7; 8 bases fit TRBD2. The germline V gene has CDR1 SGHNT and CDR2 YYREEE (reference sequence). Losses at the gene ends were 0 bases for V and 6 bases for J; bases not matched to a gene: 17. This CDR3 has 18 residues.

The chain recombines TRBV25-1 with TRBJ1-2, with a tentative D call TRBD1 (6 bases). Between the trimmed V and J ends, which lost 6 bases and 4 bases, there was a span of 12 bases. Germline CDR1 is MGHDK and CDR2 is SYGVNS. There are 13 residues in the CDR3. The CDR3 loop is CASSLTGSYGYTF. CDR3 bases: TGTGCCAGCAGCCTAACAGGGTCCTATGGCTACACCTTC.